This section outlines one T cell receptor beta chain sequence together with its context. Trimming removed 10 bases from V and 4 bases from J, with 11 bases in between. Germline CDR1 MNHEY, CDR2 SMNVEV (reference sequence). CDR3 length: 12 amino acids. The record originates from a study of blood T cell repertoires in COVID-19. Study at large: The United States, Italy and Spain supplied acute and convalescent COVID-19 samples.

Under the authors' procedure: Using reference gene primer amplification, nucleated cell counts were estimated. The repertoire was sequenced with immunoSEQ multiplex PCR; TCRdb's copy has only in-frame clones and lacks some. V and J calls and clone size follow that table, whereas D and trimming were derived from the DNA. The data show approximately 150,000 clones, roughly 84% seen once. Participants were aged roughly 18 to 100 years from roughly 26 US areas. Which cohort a participant joined came from the clinical history participants gave. V usage is TRBV27 and J usage is TRBJ1-5; possible D gene TRBD1, 6 bases. The sample taken for sequencing was PBMCs or T cells enriched from blood (not recorded which). The sequence derives from a human donor with acute COVID-19. The donor label of this sample is uncertain. This CDR3 is CAIGQINQPQHF. CDR3 DNA: TGTGCCATCGGACAGATAAATCAGCCCCAGCATTTT.